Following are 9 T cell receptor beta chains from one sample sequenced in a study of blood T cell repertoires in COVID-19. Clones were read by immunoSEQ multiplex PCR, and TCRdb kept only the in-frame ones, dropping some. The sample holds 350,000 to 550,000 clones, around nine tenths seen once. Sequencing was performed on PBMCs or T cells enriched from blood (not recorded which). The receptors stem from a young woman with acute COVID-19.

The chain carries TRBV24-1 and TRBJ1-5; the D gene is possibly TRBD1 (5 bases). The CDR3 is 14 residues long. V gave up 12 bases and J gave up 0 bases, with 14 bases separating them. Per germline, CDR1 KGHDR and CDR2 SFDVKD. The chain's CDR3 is CASQDRYSNQPQHF. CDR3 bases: TGTGCCTCACAAGACAGATATAGCAATCAGCCCCAGCATTTT.

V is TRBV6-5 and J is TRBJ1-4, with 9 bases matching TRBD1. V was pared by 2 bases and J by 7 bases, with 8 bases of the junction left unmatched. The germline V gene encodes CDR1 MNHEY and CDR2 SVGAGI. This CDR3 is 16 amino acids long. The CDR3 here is CASSYTQGAFGEKLFF. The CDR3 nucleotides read TGTGCCAGCAGTTACACACAGGGGGCTTTTGGTGAAAAACTGTTTTTT.

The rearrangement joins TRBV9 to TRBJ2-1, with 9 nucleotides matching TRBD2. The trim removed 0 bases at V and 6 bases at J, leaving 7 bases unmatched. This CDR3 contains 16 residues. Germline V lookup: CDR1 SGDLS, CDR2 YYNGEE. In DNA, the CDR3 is TGTGCCAGCAGCGTAGATCGCCCTAGCGGGATCAATGAGCAGTTCTTC. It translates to CASSVDRPSGINEQFF. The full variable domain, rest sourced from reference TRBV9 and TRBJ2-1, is DSGVTQTPKHLITATGQRVTLRCSPRSGDLSVYWYQQSLDQGLQFLIQYYNGEERAKGNILERFSAQQFPDLHSELNLSSLELGDSALYFCASSVDRPSGINEQFFGPGTRLTVL.

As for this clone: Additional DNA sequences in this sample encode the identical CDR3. In DNA, the CDR3 is TGTGCCTGGAGTGGACAGAGCAATCAGCCCCAGCATTTT. Translation: CAWSGQSNQPQHF. The chain joins TRBV30 to TRBJ1-5; D perhaps matches TRBD1 (5 bases). Per the germline V gene, CDR1 is GTSNPN and CDR2 is SVGIG (reference sequence). The CDR3 extends over 13 amino acids. V dropped 1 base and J dropped 1 base, with 5 bases sitting between them.

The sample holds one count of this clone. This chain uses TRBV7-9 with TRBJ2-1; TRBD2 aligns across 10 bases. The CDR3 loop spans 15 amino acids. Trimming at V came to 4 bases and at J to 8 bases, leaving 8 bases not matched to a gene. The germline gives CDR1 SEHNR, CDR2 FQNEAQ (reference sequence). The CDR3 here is CASSSPGLAIDEQFF. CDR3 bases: TGTGCCAGCAGCTCCCCGGGACTAGCGATAGATGAGCAGTTCTTC.

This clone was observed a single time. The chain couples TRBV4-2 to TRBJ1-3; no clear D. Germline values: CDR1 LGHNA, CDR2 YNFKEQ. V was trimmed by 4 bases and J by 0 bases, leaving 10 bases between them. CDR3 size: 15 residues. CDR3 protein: CASSRREVSGNTIYF. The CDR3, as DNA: TGTGCCAGCAGCCGACGGGAAGTCTCTGGAAACACCATATATTTT.

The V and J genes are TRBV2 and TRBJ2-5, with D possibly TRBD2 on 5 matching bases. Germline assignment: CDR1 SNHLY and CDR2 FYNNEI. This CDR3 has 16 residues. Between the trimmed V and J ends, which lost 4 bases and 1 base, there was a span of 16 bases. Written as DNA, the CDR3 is TGTGCCAGCAGTGGGCACCTAACTAGGTTCCAAGAGACCCAGTACTTC. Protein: CASSGHLTRFQETQYF.

CDR3 bases: TGCGCCAGCAGCCCGGGACAGACCCCTTACGAGCAGTACTTC. The encoded protein is CASSPGQTPYEQYF. This chain connects TRBV5-1 to TRBJ2-7; 7 bases line up with TRBD1. Trimming cost V 4 bases and J 4 bases; bases outside gene matches: 8. Germline V gene sequence: CDR1 SGHRS, CDR2 YFSETQ. The CDR3 has 14 amino acids.

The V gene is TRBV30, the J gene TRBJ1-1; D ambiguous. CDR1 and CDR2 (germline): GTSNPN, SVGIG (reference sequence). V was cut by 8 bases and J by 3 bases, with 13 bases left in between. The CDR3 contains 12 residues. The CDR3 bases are TGTGCCGGAGGGAGGGTGGACACTGAAGCTTTCTTT. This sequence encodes CAGGRVDTEAFF. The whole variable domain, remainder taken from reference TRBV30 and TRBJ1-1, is SQTIHQWPATLVQPVGSPLSLECTVEGTSNPNLYWYRQAAGRGLQLLFYSVGIGQISSEVPQNLSASRPQDRQFILSSKKLLLSDSGFYLCAGGRVDTEAFFGQGTRLTVV.